Listed here are 17 T cell receptor beta chains from one sample, sequenced in a study of CD8+CD57+ T cells in acquired aplastic anemia. Using genomic DNA as the template, TCR beta VDJ and CDR3 profiling was carried out. TCRdb re-called the reads with MiXCR, one entry per CDR3 protein. The repertoire consists of some 160,000 distinct CDR3 sequences, with 45% to 55% occurring once and the leading ten covering about 2.8%. Only patients with CD8+CD57+ cell expansion on flow cytometry were chosen for sequencing. Sequencing was done on a sample of sorted CD4+, CD8+, or CD8+CD57+ T cells (not recorded which) from PBMCs. These receptors all stem from a human donor with aplastic anemia.

The chain recombines TRBV6-1 with TRBJ2-5; 7 bases fit TRBD1. The DNA end is more similar to TRBJ2-7, so the J call may be wrong. The germline CDR1 and CDR2 sequences are MNHNS and SASEGT. The CDR3 covers 14 residues. Written as DNA, the CDR3 is TGTGCCAGCAGTCGGACAGGTGGAAACTACGAGCAGTACTTC. It yields the protein CASSRTGGNYEQYF.

In this sample, this clonotype turned up once. This may stem from a read error, because a much larger clone lies one nucleotide away. The chain links TRBV9 to TRBJ1-4, with D hard to call. CDR3 size: 14 residues. Looked up from germline, CDR1 is SGDLS and CDR2 is YYNGEE. The CDR3 DNA sequence: TGTGCCAGCAACGTAAAAGGTCTTGGTGAAAAACTGTTTTTT. Encoded protein: CASNVKGLGEKLFF. The variable domain in full, with the rest retrieved from reference TRBV9 and TRBJ1-4, is DSGVTQTPKHLITATGQRVTLRCSPRSGDLSVYWYQQSLDQGLQFLIQYYNGEERAKGNILERFSAQQFPDLHSELNLSSLELGDSALYFCASNVKGLGEKLFFGSGTQLSVL.

V is TRBV19 and J is TRBJ2-5; 11 bases agree with TRBD2. CDR1 is LNHDA, CDR2 SQIVND, per germline (reference sequence). Trimming at V came to 5 bases and at J to 2 bases, leaving 7 bases not matched to a gene. CDR3 length equals 16 residues. The CDR3 here is CASSGRLAGRQETQYF. CDR3 coding DNA: TGTGCCAGTAGTGGGAGACTAGCGGGGAGGCAAGAGACCCAGTACTTC.

Points on this clonotype: It may be a read error: a sequence one base away is much more abundant. The chain recombines TRBV7-3 with TRBJ2-7, with D possibly matching TRBD2 (5 bases). The CDR3 extends over 16 amino acids. The germline V gene encodes CDR1 SGHTA and CDR2 FQGTGA. CDR3 sequence reads: CASSPSSGIASYGQYF. CDR3 coding DNA: TGTGCCAGCAGCCCGTCCTCCGGGATCGCATCCTACGGGCAGTACTTC.

In this sample, this clonotype turned up many times. CDR3 DNA sequence: TGTGCCAGCAGACGGGACCAGAACACCGGGGAGCTGTTTTTT. Translated, it gives CASRRDQNTGELFF. V gene TRBV5-4 combines with J gene TRBJ2-2; D is perhaps TRBD1 or TRBD2 (5 bases each). Germline loops: CDR1 SGHNT, CDR2 YYREEE (reference sequence). CDR3 size: 14 residues. Between the trimmed V and J ends, which lost 5 bases and 1 base, there was a span of 9 bases.

This clonotype was observed many times. This chain uses TRBV20-1 with TRBJ2-2; D might be TRBD1 (6 bases). Germline-derived CDR1 and CDR2 are DFQATT and SNEGSKA (reference sequence). The V and J ends lost 6 bases and 0 bases respectively, with 11 bases between them. The CDR3 consists of 14 residues. CDR3 nucleotides: TGCAGTGCGAGGACAGAGGCGAACACCGGGGAGCTGTTTTTT. Translation gives CSARTEANTGELFF.

J is TRBJ2-1 and V is TRBV24-1; either TRBD1 or TRBD2 may fit D (5 bases each). The CDR3 is 14 residues long. Germline V gives CDR1 KGHDR, CDR2 SFDVKD. V was cut by 4 bases and J by 3 bases, with 9 bases left in between. As DNA, the CDR3 is TGTGCCACCAGTGAGACGGGGCTCTACAATGAGCAGTTCTTC. Protein product: CATSETGLYNEQFF.

At least ten counts were recorded for this clonotype. This chain joins TRBV12-3 or TRBV12-4 and TRBJ2-7; TRBD1 is a possible D gene (6 bases). The CDR3 loop spans 14 amino acids. The ends were cut back, 5 bases at V and 4 bases at J, with 15 bases in the middle. The CDR3: CASSGDTILYEQYF. The CDR3 nucleotides read TGTGCCAGCAGTGGGGACACCATCCTGTACGAGCAGTACTTC.

The V call is TRBV2, the J call TRBJ2-7; D ambiguous. V lost 3 bases, J lost 6 bases, and 9 bases lay in between. Germline V gene sequence: CDR1 SNHLY, CDR2 FYNNEI. The CDR3 length is 12 residues. The CDR3 bases are TGTGCCAGCAGTGAGGGGATTGGCGAGCAGTACTTC. Translating it yields CASSEGIGEQYF.

This clonotype was observed a single time. The chain combines TRBV10-3 with TRBJ1-1; D unresolved. CDR1 and CDR2 from the germline V gene are ENHRY and SYGVKD. The ends were cut back, 2 bases at V and 10 bases at J, with 8 bases in the middle. The CDR3 totals 11 residues. The CDR3 loop is CAISELGRAFF. The CDR3, as DNA: TGTGCCATCAGTGAGCTTGGCCGAGCTTTCTTT.

Many counts were recorded for this clonotype. The chain is built from TRBV27 and TRBJ2-3; D might be TRBD1 (5 bases). V was cut by 0 bases and J by 2 bases, with 9 bases left in between. The CDR3 has 15 amino acids. CDR1 and CDR2 (germline): MNHEY, SMNVEV (reference sequence). The CDR3 region has the DNA TGTGCCAGCAGTTTATCCGACAGTACCACAGATACGCAGTATTTT. It codes for CASSLSDSTTDTQYF.

This clonotype was found a few times. The chain employs TRBV20-1 and TRBJ2-7; maybe TRBD1 (5 bases). CDR1 and CDR2 (germline): DFQATT, SNEGSKA (reference sequence). The CDR3 length is 12 residues. V was pared by 6 bases and J by 0 bases, with 9 bases between. The CDR3: CSAYDSSYEQYF. In nucleotides, the CDR3 is TGCAGTGCCTACGACAGCTCCTACGAGCAGTACTTC.

The genes are TRBV2 and TRBJ1-2, with no clear D. CDR1 SNHLY and CDR2 FYNNEI come from the germline V gene. CDR3 length equals 13 residues. Trimming pared 2 bases from V and 4 bases from J, leaving 8 bases between. CDR3 bases: TGTGCCAGCAGTGAAACGGCAGGCTATGGCTACACCTTC. As protein: CASSETAGYGYTF.

This chain links TRBV7-9 with TRBJ2-3; D gene ambiguous. The CDR3 is 11 residues long. Germline-derived CDR1 and CDR2 are SEHNR and FQNEAQ (reference sequence). The germline V and J ends were trimmed by 6 bases and 6 bases, with 7 bases remaining between them. CDR3 nucleotides: TGTGCCAGCAGGACGGCGGATACGCAGTATTTT. It yields the protein CASRTADTQYF.

Many counts were recorded for this clonotype. The V and J genes are TRBV19 and TRBJ2-1, with 10 bases fitting TRBD2. The V gene's germline CDR1 is LNHDA and CDR2 SQIVND (reference sequence). V dropped 5 bases and J dropped 0; count of bases not matched to a gene: 7. The CDR3 contains 17 residues. The DNA of the CDR3 is TGTGCCAGTAGTGCGGATAGACTAGCGGGCTCCTACAATGAGCAGTTCTTC. Protein product: CASSADRLAGSYNEQFF.

On this clonotype itself: This may be a read error, as it is one base from a much larger clone. The chain employs TRBV5-6 and TRBJ2-1; D possibly matches TRBD1 or TRBD2 (5 bases each). This CDR3 is 15 amino acids long. The V gene's germline CDR1 is SGHDT and CDR2 YYEEEE. CDR3 protein: CTSSPRDPDGNEQFF. CDR3 bases: TGTACCAGCAGCCCCCGGGACCCAGACGGCAATGAGCAGTTCTTC.

This clonotype has just a few counts. Because the CDR3's place on the DNA is in doubt, the DNA is left out and the CDR3 is given as listed by TCRdb. V is TRBV30 and J is TRBJ2-1; the table's D call, TRBD2, has no DNA check behind it. Per the germline V gene, CDR1 is GTSNPN and CDR2 is SVGIG (reference sequence). The CDR3 numbers 14 amino acids, ends counted. CDR3 sequence: CAWGPGAGETAGFF.